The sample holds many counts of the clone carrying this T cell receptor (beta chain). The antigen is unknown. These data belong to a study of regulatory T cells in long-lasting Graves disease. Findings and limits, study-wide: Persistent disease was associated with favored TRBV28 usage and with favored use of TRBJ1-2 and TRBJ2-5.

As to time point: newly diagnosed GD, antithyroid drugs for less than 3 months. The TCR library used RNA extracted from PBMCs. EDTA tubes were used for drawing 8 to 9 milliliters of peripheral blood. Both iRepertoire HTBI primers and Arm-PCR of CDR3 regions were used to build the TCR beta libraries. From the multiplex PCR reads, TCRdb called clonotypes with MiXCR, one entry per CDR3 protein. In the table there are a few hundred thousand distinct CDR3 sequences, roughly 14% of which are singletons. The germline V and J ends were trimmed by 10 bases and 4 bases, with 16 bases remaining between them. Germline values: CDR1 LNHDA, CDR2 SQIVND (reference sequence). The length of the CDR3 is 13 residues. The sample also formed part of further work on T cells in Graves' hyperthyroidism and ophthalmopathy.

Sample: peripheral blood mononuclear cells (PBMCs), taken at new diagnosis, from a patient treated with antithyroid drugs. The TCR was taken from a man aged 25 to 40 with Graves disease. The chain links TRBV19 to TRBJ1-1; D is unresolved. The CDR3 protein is CAISWGAGTEAFF. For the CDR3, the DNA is TGTGCCATAAGTTGGGGAGCGGGCACTGAAGCTTTCTTT.